These 28 T cell receptor beta chains share one sample of origin, sequenced in a study of T-cell reconstitution after alpha-beta-depleted transplantation in children. Molecular barcoding with unique molecular identifiers was used for the TCRbeta library. TCRdb redid the calling of the PCR reads with MiXCR, one entry per CDR3 protein. The sample includes 580,000 or so distinct CDR3 sequences, about 23% of them seen just once. The sequences come from PBMCs, mostly from graft donor cells, collected 360 days after TCRalphabeta/CD19-depleted stem cell transplant. Receptors originate from a boy younger than two who had a stem cell transplant for acute myeloid leukemia, so the T cells may come from the graft donor.

This chain uses TRBV30 with TRBJ2-3; a possible D gene is TRBD1 (5 bases). Germline V CDR1 and CDR2: GTSNPN, SVGIG (reference sequence). V was cut by 3 bases and J by 4 bases, with 11 bases left in between. The CDR3 totals 13 residues. Here the CDR3 DNA reads TGTGCCTGGAGGGGGCGCTTTTCAGATACGCAGTATTTT. This codes for CAWRGRFSDTQYF.

The gene calls are TRBV20-1 and TRBJ2-1; 12 positions match TRBD1. There are 14 residues in the CDR3. J was trimmed by 9 bases and V by 6 bases; bases with no gene match: 9. The V gene's germline CDR1 is DFQATT and CDR2 SNEGSKA (reference sequence). The CDR3 sequence: CSALIGTGGLEQFF. Written as DNA, the CDR3 is TGCAGTGCCCTGATCGGGACAGGGGGCCTTGAGCAGTTCTTC.

This clonotype was picked up many times. V and J are TRBV21-1 and TRBJ1-4. TRBV21-1 is listed as a pseudogene. This CDR3 region has 14 residues. As DNA, the CDR3 is TGTGCCAGCAGCTTCCCACGTGGAAGAGAAAAACTGTTTTTT. Residues: CASSFPRGREKLFF.

This clonotype was observed a handful of times. This sequence joins TRBV20-1 and TRBJ1-4; 7 nucleotides line up with TRBD1. V lost 6 bases to trimming and J lost 8 bases; unmatched junction nucleotides: 9. In germline, CDR1 is DFQATT, CDR2 SNEGSKA (reference sequence). The length of the CDR3 is 13 residues. CDR3 sequence reads: CSAFTGVGEKLFF. Here the CDR3 DNA reads TGCAGTGCCTTTACAGGGGTGGGGGAAAAACTGTTTTTT.

This chain links TRBV4-3 with TRBJ2-7, with TRBD1 matching 7 bases. Germline-derived CDR1 and CDR2 are LGHNA and YSLEER. The junction had 5 bases not matched to a gene; V was cut back by 3 bases and J by 0 bases. The CDR3 contains 15 residues. For the CDR3, the DNA is TGCGCCAGCAGCCAGACAGGGAGAAGCTCCTACGAGCAGTACTTC. Its translation: CASSQTGRSSYEQYF.

In this sample, this clonotype turned up many times. The CDR3 DNA reads as TGTGCCAGCAGTTTTGGAAGGAAGGATGAGCAGTTCTTC. Translated, it gives CASSFGRKDEQFF. The chain carries TRBV27 and TRBJ2-1; D ambiguous. This CDR3 contains 13 residues. The V gene lost 3 bases and the J gene lost 8 bases, with 11 bases spanning the gap. The V gene's germline CDR1 is MNHEY and CDR2 SMNVEV (reference sequence).

The genes are TRBV6-1 and TRBJ2-7, with 12 bases that match TRBD2. The CDR3 is 16 amino acids. J lost 2 bases, V lost 6 bases, and 8 bases had no gene match. Germline values: CDR1 MNHNS, CDR2 SASEGT. This CDR3 reads CASSRGTSGPTYEQYF. For the CDR3, the DNA is TGTGCCAGCAGCCGAGGGACTAGCGGGCCTACCTACGAGCAGTACTTC.

At least ten counts were recorded for this clonotype. This chain connects TRBV7-8 to TRBJ1-5, with no clear D. Germline assignment: CDR1 SGHVS and CDR2 FQNEAQ. Deletions cut 5 bases from V and 6 bases from J, with 23 bases between. The CDR3 runs to 17 residues. The chain's CDR3 is CASSARRIPGGGQPQHF. The CDR3 DNA sequence: TGTGCCAGCAGCGCCCGGAGGATCCCGGGAGGAGGTCAGCCCCAGCATTTT.

The genes are TRBV20-1 and TRBJ2-7, with TRBD1 matching over 7 bases. CDR3 size: 14 residues. The germline gives CDR1 DFQATT, CDR2 SNEGSKA (reference sequence). With V trimmed by 3 bases and J by 0 bases, 5 bases remained unmatched. This CDR3 is CSARTDRVSYEQYF. The CDR3, as DNA: TGCAGTGCTAGGACCGACAGGGTCTCCTACGAGCAGTACTTC.

This clonotype was observed a few times. The V gene is TRBV15, the J gene TRBJ2-5; weak D call: TRBD1 (5 bases). Germline CDR1 LNHNV, CDR2 YYDKDF (reference sequence). This CDR3 contains 15 residues. V was shortened by 0 bases and J by 3 bases, with 11 bases between the two germline ends. CDR3 region: CATSRDGQQEETQYF. The CDR3 DNA follows: TGTGCCACCAGCAGAGATGGACAACAAGAAGAGACCCAGTACTTC.

In its sample, this clonotype was seen many times. V is TRBV7-8 and J is TRBJ2-1; TRBD2 agrees at 7 bases. V was clipped by 1 base and J by 2 bases; unmatched bases: 2. There are 15 residues in the CDR3. In germline, CDR1 is SGHVS, CDR2 FQNEAQ. CDR3 nucleotides: TGTGCCAGCAGCTTAGGGGGGACTACCTACAATGAGCAGTTCTTC. It translates to CASSLGGTTYNEQFF.

In this sample, this clonotype turned up a few times. The J gene is TRBJ2-5, the V gene TRBV7-9; unclear D gene. Deletions cut 7 bases from V and 5 bases from J, with 11 bases between. CDR1 is SEHNR, CDR2 FQNEAQ, per germline (reference sequence). This CDR3 is built from 12 residues. The CDR3 region is CASTSREETQYF. The CDR3 coding sequence is TGTGCCAGCACCTCTCGAGAGGAGACCCAGTACTTC.

At least ten counts were recorded for this clonotype. The chain uses TRBV21-1 and TRBJ1-5; the table calls TRBD1, which could not be checked here. TRBV21-1 is annotated as a pseudogene. The CDR3 is 18 residues long. The CDR3 protein is CASSKGGGTGILHQPQHF. CDR3 sequence (DNA): TGTGCCAGCAGCAAAGGAGGTGGGACAGGGATCTTACATCAGCCCCAGCATTTT.

This clonotype was seen more than once but under ten times. The genes are TRBV7-8 and TRBJ1-4; no clear D. Germline CDR1 is SGHVS and CDR2 is FQNEAQ. The CDR3 covers 11 residues. V was clipped by 3 bases and J by 8 bases, with 4 bases between them. CDR3 region: CASSFKEKLFF. The DNA of the CDR3 is TGTGCCAGCAGCTTTAAAGAAAAACTGTTTTTT.

On this clonotype itself: Given a much more abundant clone one base away, this may be a read error. The CDR3 sequence: CASGRTGAGYTF. CDR3 sequence (DNA): TGTGCCAGCGGGAGAACAGGGGCAGGCTACACCTTC. The chain combines TRBV6-5 with TRBJ1-2, with 7 bases identical to TRBD1. J was trimmed by 8 bases and V by 8 bases; bases with no gene match: 8. This CDR3 is built from 12 residues. Germline CDR1 reads MNHEY; CDR2 reads SVGAGI.

A few counts support this clonotype. The chain joins TRBV7-2 to TRBJ1-6; 7 positions match TRBD1. The V gene end was trimmed by 4 bases and the J gene end by 10 bases; junction bases not matched to a gene: 10. Germline values: CDR1 SGHTA, CDR2 FQGNSA. The CDR3 sequence is 15 residues long. For the CDR3, the DNA is TGTGCCAGCAGCTACAAGACAGGGAAGGACTCACCCCTCCACTTT. It codes for CASSYKTGKDSPLHF.

The V and J genes are TRBV5-1 and TRBJ2-7; TRBD1 might be the D (6 bases). CDR3 length: 14 amino acids. The germline V gene has CDR1 SGHRS and CDR2 YFSETQ. The V gene lost 4 bases and the J gene lost 7 bases, with 18 bases spanning the gap. CDR3 sequence: CASSPEVGASEQYV. CDR3 DNA sequence: TGCGCCAGCAGCCCGGAGGTGGGGGCAAGTGAGCAGTACGTC.

This clonotype was recorded at least ten times. The chain is built from TRBV6-1 and TRBJ2-1; the D is unclear. The CDR3 has 15 amino acids. In germline, CDR1 is MNHNS, CDR2 SASEGT. Trimming took off 5 bases at V and 0 bases at J, with 11 bases between the two ends. CDR3 sequence: CASSPDGSSYNEQFF. CDR3 in DNA: TGTGCCAGCAGTCCCGATGGAAGCTCCTACAATGAGCAGTTCTTC.

The chain has TRBV20-1 and TRBJ2-7, with unresolved D. Trimming stripped 3 bases from V and 7 bases from J, with 16 bases between. The CDR3 totals 13 residues. CDR1 DFQATT and CDR2 SNEGSKA come from the germline V gene (reference sequence). The CDR3 spells CSASSGSLLEQYF. Written as DNA, the CDR3 is TGCAGTGCTAGCTCAGGTTCACTACTAGAGCAGTACTTC.

Notes on this clonotype: The DNA is left out, because the CDR3 cannot be placed on it with certainty; the CDR3 is given as TCRdb lists it. The chain recombines TRBV20-1 with TRBJ1-3. The germline V gene has CDR1 DFQATT and CDR2 SNEGSKA (reference sequence). The CDR3 is 22 amino acids long, termini counted. The CDR3 is CSARLSGVTETQYFGPGNTIYF.

This clonotype was detected ten times or more. This rearrangement joins TRBV12-3 or TRBV12-4 to TRBJ2-7; D may be TRBD2 (6 bases). The ends were cut back, 5 bases at V and 2 bases at J, with 13 bases in the middle. CDR3 length equals 14 residues. The DNA of the CDR3 is TGTGCCAGCAGTCTCGGTACGGGGGCCTACGAGCAGTACTTC. The encoded protein is CASSLGTGAYEQYF.

This clonotype was observed a few times. The DNA of the CDR3 is TGTGCCAGCAGCCTTCCCGGGACAGGGTACGGCGAGCAGTACGTC. Translating gives CASSLPGTGYGEQYV. The V call is TRBV2, the J call TRBJ2-7, with 9 positions matching TRBD1. Germline trimming cut 6 bases from V and 6 bases from J; bases unmatched to any gene: 12. The CDR3 totals 15 residues. CDR1 is SNHLY, CDR2 FYNNEI, per germline.

This clonotype came up a few times. The rearrangement uses TRBV20-1 and TRBJ2-3; 14 bases line up with TRBD2. The CDR3 spans 18 residues. Germline V gives CDR1 DFQATT, CDR2 SNEGSKA (reference sequence). V lost 0 bases, J lost 2 bases, and 7 bases stayed unmatched. CDR3 loop: CSARERGLAGALTDTQYF. CDR3 sequence (DNA): TGCAGTGCTAGAGAGAGGGGACTAGCGGGGGCACTCACAGATACGCAGTATTTT.

This chain links TRBV5-1 with TRBJ1-1; 9 bases fit TRBD1. Germline V CDR1 and CDR2: SGHRS, YFSETQ. The J segment lost 9 bases and the V segment lost 4 bases, leaving 4 bases of the junction unmatched. This CDR3 is 12 amino acids long. CDR3 nucleotide sequence: TGCGCCAGCAGCCCGGGACAGGGACAAGCTTTCTTT. Protein sequence: CASSPGQGQAFF. The full variable domain, with the rest looked up from reference TRBV5-1 and TRBJ1-1, is KAGVTQTPRYLIKTRGQQVTLSCSPISGHRSVSWYQQTPGQGLQFLFEYFSETQRNKGNFPGRFSGRQFSNSRSEMNVSTLELGDSALYLCASSPGQGQAFFGQGTRLTVV.

This clonotype has only a few counts. CDR3 in amino acids: CSARDAPLSRNEQFF. In nucleotides, the CDR3 is TGCAGTGCTAGAGATGCTCCGTTGAGTAGGAATGAGCAGTTCTTC. The chain couples TRBV20-1 to TRBJ2-1; the D is unclear. Germline CDR1 and CDR2: DFQATT and SNEGSKA (reference sequence). Trimming removed 0 bases at V and 7 bases at J, with 16 bases between. This CDR3 spans 15 amino acids.

This sequence joins TRBV20-1 and TRBJ2-5; D gene ambiguous. Trimming removed 6 bases at V and 5 bases at J, with 16 bases between. This CDR3 has 13 amino acids. Per the germline V gene, CDR1 is DFQATT and CDR2 is SNEGSKA (reference sequence). The CDR3 sequence is CSATSPQTETQYF. The CDR3 region has the DNA TGCAGTGCCACCTCACCCCAGACGGAGACCCAGTACTTC.

This chain links TRBV5-1 with TRBJ2-7; 7 bases match TRBD1. V shed 2 bases and J 2 bases; nucleotides not matched to a gene: 7. Germline V gives CDR1 SGHRS, CDR2 YFSETQ. This CDR3 is built from 15 residues. The chain's CDR3 is CASSFGETGTYEQYF. The CDR3 DNA follows: TGCGCCAGCAGCTTCGGGGAGACAGGGACCTACGAGCAGTACTTC.

The chain employs TRBV12-3 or TRBV12-4 and TRBJ2-5, with D uncertain. The V and J ends lost 5 bases and 3 bases respectively, with 16 bases between them. CDR3 length: 15 residues. The CDR3 loop reads CASSASLRRKETQYF. CDR3 sequence (DNA): TGTGCCAGCAGTGCCTCTTTGAGAAGAAAAGAGACCCAGTACTTC.